This T cell receptor beta chain was sequenced during a study of control samples from healthy donors and cancer patients. Here immunoSEQ multiplex PCR was the method, and the copy in TCRdb shows in-frame clones only, minus some. The data hold 95,000 to 150,000 clones, with about nine tenths observed a single time. The CDR3 runs 12 residues. The V gene lost 4 bases and the J gene lost 2 bases, with 8 bases spanning the gap. Per germline, CDR1 SQVTM and CDR2 ANQGSEA. The V gene is TRBV29-1, the J gene TRBJ2-5, with a tentative D call TRBD1 (5 bases). The origin of this receptor is a woman aged 18-29 years in good health. The sequenced material came from blood. The CDR3 region is CSVGRAQETQYF. In DNA, the CDR3 is TGCAGCGTTGGCAGGGCTCAAGAGACCCAGTACTTC. Based on the CDR3 plus reference TRBV29-1 and TRBJ2-5, the full variable domain is SAVISQKPSRDICQRGTSLTIQCQVDSQVTMMFWYRQQPGQSLTLIATANQGSEATYESGFVIDKFPISRPNLTFSTLTVSNMSPEDSSIYLCSVGRAQETQYFGPGTRLLVL.